This T cell receptor (beta chain) was profiled in a study of cytomegalovirus exposure and HLA in healthy donors. About this clone itself: Its specificity is unknown.

The study, taken as a whole, reports: Researchers counted around 150 TCR beta chains as cytomegalovirus-associated.

Generated by immunoSEQ multiplex PCR, the TCRdb table keeps only in-frame clones and is missing some. In the table there are 130,000 or so clones, 89% of which are singletons. The source of this sequence is a woman younger than 30 in good health and CMV-seronegative. Sequenced: PBMCs.

The CDR3 coding sequence is TGTGCCACCAACGGGGGCTACAATGAGCAGTTCTTC. Its protein is CATNGGYNEQFF. The chain joins TRBV6-6 to TRBJ2-1; a possible D gene is TRBD2 (6 bases). This CDR3 region has 12 residues. Germline loops: CDR1 MNHNY, CDR2 SVGAGI (reference sequence). The V gene lost 10 bases and the J gene lost 3 bases, with 10 bases spanning the gap.